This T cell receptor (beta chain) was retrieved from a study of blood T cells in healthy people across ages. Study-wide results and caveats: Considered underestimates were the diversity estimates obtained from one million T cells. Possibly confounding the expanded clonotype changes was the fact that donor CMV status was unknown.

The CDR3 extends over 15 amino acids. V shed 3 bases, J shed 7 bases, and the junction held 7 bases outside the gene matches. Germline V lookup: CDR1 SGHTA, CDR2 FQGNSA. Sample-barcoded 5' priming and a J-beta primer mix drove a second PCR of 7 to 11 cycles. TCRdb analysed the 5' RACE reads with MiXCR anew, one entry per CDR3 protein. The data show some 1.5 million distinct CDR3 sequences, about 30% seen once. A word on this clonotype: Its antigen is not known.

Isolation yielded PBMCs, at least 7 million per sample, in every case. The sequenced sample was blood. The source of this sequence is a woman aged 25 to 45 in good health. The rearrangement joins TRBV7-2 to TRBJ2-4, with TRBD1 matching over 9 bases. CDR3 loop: CASSLAGTGRNIQYF. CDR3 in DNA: TGTGCCAGCAGCTTGGCCGGGACAGGGCGGAACATTCAGTACTTC.